Described below is a single TCR beta chain sequence and its context. Its antigen is unidentified. These data belong to a study of shared clonotypes between healthy human individuals. Regarding the study as a whole: When compared with the clonotypes that were shared by all four sorted-subset donors, the non-shared clonotypes turned out to have lower generation probabilities. Genetic and exposure-history diversity was limited by the few donors. Large sequencing depth failed to make sorted-subset sequencing complete, rarefaction showed.

This CDR3 is 12 amino acids long. The germline V and J ends were trimmed by 3 bases and 6 bases, with 8 bases remaining between them. Germline CDR1 KGHSH, CDR2 LQKENI. Profiling relied on immunoSEQ multiplex PCR, and the TCRdb table lists in-frame clones only, not all of them. The data hold some 2.1 million clones, with 85% to 95% observed a single time. The sequence was obtained from a man in his late teens or twenties in good health. The specimen was naive CD4+ T cells sorted from blood. The sample's subset: CD45RA+ positively selected. This rearrangement joins TRBV18 to TRBJ1-2; a possible D gene is TRBD1 (5 bases). For the CDR3, the DNA is TGTGCCAGCTCACCTGCGGGGGATGGCTACACCTTC. This encodes CASSPAGDGYTF. Variable domain in full (rest from reference TRBV18 and TRBJ1-2): NAGVMQNPRHLVRRRGQEARLRCSPMKGHSHVYWYRQLPEEGLKFMVYLQKENIIDESGMPKERFSAEFPKEGPSILRIQQVVRGDSAAYFCASSPAGDGYTFGSGTRLTVV.